These 9 T cell receptor beta chains originate from one sample sequenced in a study of blood T cell repertoires in COVID-19 (dated by TCRdb to the early 2020s). The library came from the immunoSEQ multiplex PCR assay. TCRdb retrieved this table from immuneACCESS and kept in-frame rearrangements only. Not all clones are present; in checked studies, unresolved V genes account for under half, and no reason is known for the remainder. The sample profile shows approximately 500,000 clones; 85% to 90% of them were found once. The top ten constitute 7.8% of the sample. The sample comprised peripheral blood. Every receptor here comes from a woman in her fifties or sixties with COVID-19, enrolled during active disease.

This clone was counted only a few times. The J gene is TRBJ1-5, the V gene TRBV6-1; 9 bases match TRBD1. This CDR3 has 16 amino acids. CDR1 is MNHNS and CDR2 is SASEGT in the germline V gene. V trimming: 2 bases; J trimming: 7 bases; junction bases outside the gene matches: 9. The chain's CDR3 is CASSEIETGGLQPQHF. CDR3 DNA: TGTGCCAGCAGTGAAATCGAGACAGGGGGGTTACAGCCCCAGCATTTT.

The rearrangement uses TRBV5-1 and TRBJ2-4; tentative D call: TRBD2 (6 bases). Trimming removed 4 bases from V and 2 bases from J, with 13 bases in between. Per the germline V gene, CDR1 is SGHRS and CDR2 is YFSETQ. CDR3 length equals 15 residues. Here the CDR3 reads CASSQSGLPKNIQYF. The DNA for the CDR3 is TGCGCCAGCAGCCAATCGGGACTCCCCAAAAACATTCAGTACTTC.

The chain joins TRBV7-8 to TRBJ1-4, with TRBD1 identical over 7 bases. J gave up 7 bases and V 5 bases, and 13 bases lay outside the gene matches. In germline, CDR1 is SGHVS, CDR2 FQNEAQ. The CDR3 is 16 residues long. The CDR3 loop is CASSRYDRVQGEKLFF. As DNA, the CDR3 is TGTGCCAGCAGCCGCTACGACAGGGTACAAGGTGAAAAACTGTTTTTT.

CDR3 sequence reads: CATSGSTGNLIAGQPQHF. CDR3 DNA: TGTGCCACCAGTGGAAGTACCGGGAACCTTATAGCGGGTCAGCCCCAGCATTTT. J is TRBJ1-5 and V is TRBV24-1; D gene ambiguous. The germline V and J ends were trimmed by 5 bases and 6 bases, with 25 bases remaining between them. The CDR3 totals 18 residues. The germline V gene encodes CDR1 KGHDR and CDR2 SFDVKD.

Here the CDR3 DNA reads TGTGCCAGCAGCTTGCGAGCGACCTCTGTGGGCACAGATACGCAGTATTTT. This codes for CASSLRATSVGTDTQYF. J is TRBJ2-3 and V is TRBV5-4; unclear D gene. Germline CDR1 is SGHNT and CDR2 is YYREEE (reference sequence). The CDR3 has 17 residues. Trimming removed 1 base from V and 1 base from J, with 16 bases in between.

The gene calls are TRBV11-2 and TRBJ1-5, with D hard to call. V was trimmed by 5 bases and J by 7 bases, leaving 24 bases between them. CDR1 is SGHAT, CDR2 FQNNGV, per germline. This CDR3 spans 17 amino acids. CDR3 nucleotides: TGTGCCAGCAGCCCCCGCGGGCTCCCGGTTGAGAAGCAGCCCCAGCATTTT. It specifies CASSPRGLPVEKQPQHF. Full variable domain (remainder filled in from reference TRBV11-2 and TRBJ1-5): EAGVAQSPRYKIIEKRQSVAFWCNPISGHATLYWYQQILGQGPKLLIQFQNNGVVDDSQLPKDRFSAERLKGVDSTLKIQPAKLEDSAVYLCASSPRGLPVEKQPQHFGDGTRLSIL.

V gene TRBV27 combines with J gene TRBJ2-7; possibly TRBD2 for D (5 bases). Looked up from germline, CDR1 is MNHEY and CDR2 is SMNVEV (reference sequence). The CDR3 has 13 amino acids. Trimming cost V 6 bases and J 0 bases, with 9 bases left between them. The CDR3: CASSPRGSYEQYF. DNA for the CDR3: TGTGCCAGCAGCCCTCGGGGCTCCTACGAGCAGTACTTC.

This clone has just one count. This rearrangement joins TRBV2 to TRBJ2-5; D is possibly TRBD1 (5 bases). The CDR3 consists of 16 residues. The germline gives CDR1 SNHLY, CDR2 FYNNEI. V was cut by 7 bases and J by 1 base, with 19 bases left in between. CDR3 coding DNA: TGTGCCAGCAAGAAGGGTAGGGGCCCTATCCAAGAGACCCAGTACTTC. This encodes CASKKGRGPIQETQYF.

V gene TRBV6-5 combines with J gene TRBJ1-4; D may be TRBD1 (5 bases). CDR1 and CDR2 from the germline V gene are MNHEY and SVGAGI. The ends were cut back, 4 bases at V and 2 bases at J, with 11 bases in the middle. This CDR3 spans 15 amino acids. CDR3 in amino acids: CASSWDWETNEKLFF. The CDR3 bases are TGTGCCAGCAGTTGGGACTGGGAGACTAATGAAAAACTGTTTTTT.